The T cell receptor beta chain under discussion was sequenced for a study of blood T cells in healthy people across ages (dated by TCRdb to between 2014 and 2017). With respect to the entire study: In model experiments, template switching captured about one uniquely barcoded TCR beta cDNA molecule for every two T cells. To avoid experimental bias, donors of different ages were distributed randomly across sequencing lanes. Two additional independent replicas of 1 million unique cDNA reads from the same blood draw were analyzed for two donors (one aged 18 to 30 and one aged 80 or older). The donors were split into four age groups: young (average around 15 years), middle-aged (39), aged (around 67) and long-lived (approximately 80). Using deep sequencing normalized with unique cDNA molecular identifiers, the study measured how TCR beta repertoire diversity changes with age. Beyond this particular receptor, the publication reports: Estimates of total diversity from one million sequenced T cells were regarded as lower bounds and underestimates. Because profiling used bulk unsorted PBMCs, naive and antigen-experienced compartments could not be compared conclusively. Donor CMV infection status was unknown, potentially confounding age-related changes in expanded clonotypes. There was a strong correlation between observed TCR beta diversity and the percentage of naive T cells measured by flow cytometry. Compared with the aged group, more naive CD4+ T cells, fewer expanded clones and increased TCR diversity were shown by the long-lived group, suggesting age selection. As age increased, observed TCR beta diversity per million T cells dropped in a roughly linear way, and a significant reduction was already evident by age about 40.

On this clonotype: Its antigen is still unknown. No base quality information exists; no much larger clone differs at one position.

The method behind the library was 5' RACE. Instrument used: Illumina HiSeq 2500. A second about 7 to 11 cycle PCR used a sample-barcoded 5' primer and a J-beta primer mix. A unique molecular identifier was introduced onto each TCR beta cDNA molecule by a template-switch 5' adaptor carrying 12 random nucleotides. Each sample yielded at least 2.5 million CDR3-containing paired-end reads. All of the RNA was converted into first-strand cDNA using the Mint cDNA synthesis kit, with a TRBC-specific oligonucleotide serving as the primer. Following uracil-DNA glycosylase treatment, a first 18-cycle PCR with universal primers M1SS and BC2_uni_R was performed on all cDNA. In the paper's pipeline: Normalization of each sample was performed by random selection of 1 million high-quality reads, each carrying a distinct molecular identifier. Reads with shared molecular identifiers were discarded instead of being binned into consensus sequences. CDR3 identification, clonotype clustering and error correction used MiTCR with a Q25 quality threshold and the strictest error-elimination algorithm. A nonparametric unseen species model with Euler transformation was used to estimate a lower bound on total TCR beta diversity. TCRdb reran the public reads through fastp at Q25 and MiXCR, keeping productive beta chains. Under each unique CDR3 protein, matching rows form one entry showing the most common genes and DNA. What appears here as the V and J calls and clone size reflects TCRdb's work, not the paper's. Across this sample there are some 640,000 distinct CDR3 sequences, with around half seen only once. 25% to 35% of the sample goes to the ten largest clones.

Measured from the cysteine to the phenylalanine, the CDR3 is 16 residues long. The read is trimmed to its CDR3 DNA, 48 bases read in frame from base 1. V is pared back by 7 bases and J by 4 bases, with 23 bases lying between the germline termini. From a lookup of the germline V gene, CDR1 and CDR2 are SGDLS and YYNGEE. Systemically healthy Caucasian individuals from Russia, approximately 39 in total and aged about 6 to 90 years, were included as donors. Each donor gave around 9.8 milliliters of peripheral blood, collected into EDTA-treated Vacutainer tubes. Ficoll-Paque density-gradient centrifugation was used to isolate PBMCs, with at least 6.5 million per sample. Total RNA was extracted from PBMCs with Trizol reagent, with at least 6 micrograms obtained per sample. For every donor, flow cytometry on a PBMC aliquot measured the percentage of naive CD45RAhigh/CD27high T cells.

This clonotype originated in a woman in her fifties or sixties in good health. The source material was blood. Rearrangement joined TRBV9 to TRBJ1-2, with the identity of the D gene unclear. The nucleotides are TGTGCCAGCTCCCGACCTGGCGGACCGGAGGGCTATGGCTACACCTTC. This is translated as CASSRPGGPEGYGYTF.